The clone carrying this T cell receptor beta chain turned up a few times. The CDR3 consists of 16 residues. After removal of 6 bases from V and 1 base from J, the junction contained 9 bases not matched to a gene. Germline V lookup: CDR1 SSHAT, CDR2 FNYEAQ (reference sequence). The data belong to a study of blood T cell repertoires in COVID-19. Clones were sequenced by immunoSEQ multiplex PCR, and TCRdb holds only the in-frame ones, with some missing. The profile covers 200,000 to 250,000 clones, with 85% to 90% appearing a single time and over 3% taken by the ten largest. The sample consisted of PBMCs or T cells enriched from blood (not recorded which). The sequence was collected from a woman aged 18-29 years in a cohort exposed to, infected with or recovered from COVID-19 (not recorded which). The rearrangement links TRBV7-7 to TRBJ2-5; 9 bases are shared with TRBD2. The CDR3: CASSGAGTSFQETQYF. The CDR3 region has the DNA TGTGCCAGCAGTGGCGCCGGGACTAGCTTCCAAGAGACCCAGTACTTC.